The sequence of this T cell receptor (beta chain) was determined in a study of blood T cell repertoires in COVID-19. Study details: Sample material is recorded as cDNA or gDNA derived from T cells, B-cell-depleted T cells, or PBMCs.

How the authors handled the data: Counts of nucleated cells, estimated from reference gene primer amplification, were obtained. Assay: immunoSEQ multiplex PCR; the TCRdb copy retains only in-frame clones and omits some. V and J calls and clone size are given by that table; D and trimming were obtained from the DNA. The repertoire includes over 400,000 clones, 80% to 90% of them detected once, and 3.2% sits in the top ten. Trimming left V 2 bases short and J 0 bases short, with 9 bases between. The germline V gene has CDR1 SGHRS and CDR2 YFSETQ. The CDR3 has 14 residues. This TCR derives from a human donor in a cohort sampled during active COVID-19. The chain is built from TRBV5-1 and TRBJ2-7; D ambiguous. Sequencing was carried out using peripheral blood. CDR3 residues: CASSFSTTSYEQYF. The CDR3 DNA reads TGCGCCAGCAGCTTTAGTACTACCTCCTACGAGCAGTACTTC.